This TCR beta chain was recorded in a study of Ad26.COV2.S vaccination and SARS-CoV-2 variants. Only in-frame clones appear in the TCRdb table, and some are missing; sequencing was by immunoSEQ multiplex PCR. The sample has some 460,000 clones; 80% to 90% are singletons. The CDR3 spans 13 residues. Trimming removed 4 bases from V and 4 bases from J; junction bases left unmatched: 3. Germline CDR1 is SGHTA and CDR2 is FQGNSA. Treatment of the sample: roughly 18 received Ad26.COV2.S at low or high dose, single or two shots; roughly five received placebo; per-sample allocation not given. All samples were drawn on day 63, counting from the first vaccine or placebo injection. The sample holds one count of this clone.

Sequenced material: peripheral blood, taken in a trial of Ad26.COV2.S vaccine versus placebo. The chain combines TRBV7-2 with TRBJ1-2, with 7 bases matching TRBD1. This clonotype was obtained from a person aged 18 to 65 who received the Ad26.COV2.S COVID-19 vaccine or a placebo. In DNA, the CDR3 is TGTGCCAGCAGCTCGGGACAGCGCTATGGCTACACCTTC. This sequence encodes CASSSGQRYGYTF.